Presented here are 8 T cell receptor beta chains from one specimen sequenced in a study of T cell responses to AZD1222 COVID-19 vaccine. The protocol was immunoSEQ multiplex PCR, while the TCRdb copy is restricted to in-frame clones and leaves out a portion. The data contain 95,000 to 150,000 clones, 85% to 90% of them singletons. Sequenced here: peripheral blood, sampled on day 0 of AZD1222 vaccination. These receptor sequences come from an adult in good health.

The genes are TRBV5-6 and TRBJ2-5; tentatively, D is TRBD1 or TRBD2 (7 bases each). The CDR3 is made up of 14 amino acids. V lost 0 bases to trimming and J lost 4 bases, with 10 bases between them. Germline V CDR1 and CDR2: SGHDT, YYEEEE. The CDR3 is CASSLARGGETQYF. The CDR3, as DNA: TGTGCCAGCAGCTTGGCCAGGGGGGGAGAGACCCAGTACTTC.

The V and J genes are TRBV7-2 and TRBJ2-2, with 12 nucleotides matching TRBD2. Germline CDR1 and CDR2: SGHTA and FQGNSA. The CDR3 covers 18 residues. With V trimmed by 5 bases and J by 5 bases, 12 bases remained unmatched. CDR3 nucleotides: TGTGCCAGCAGCCTCCGACTAGCGGGAGAATTTCGGACCGGGGAGCTGTTTTTT. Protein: CASSLRLAGEFRTGELFF.

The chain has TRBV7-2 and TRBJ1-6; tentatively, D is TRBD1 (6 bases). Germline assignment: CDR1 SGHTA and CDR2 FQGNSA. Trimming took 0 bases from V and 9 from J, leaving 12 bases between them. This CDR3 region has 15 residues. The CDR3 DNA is TGTGCCAGCAGCTTAGCTAACAGGGCGAGTTCACCCCTCCACTTT. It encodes CASSLANRASSPLHF.

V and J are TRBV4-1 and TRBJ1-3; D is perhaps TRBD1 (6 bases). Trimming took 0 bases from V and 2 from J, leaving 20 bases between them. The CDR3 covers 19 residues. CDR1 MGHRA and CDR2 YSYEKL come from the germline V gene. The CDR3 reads CASSQDWAARDTTGNTIYF. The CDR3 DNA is TGCGCCAGCAGCCAAGATTGGGCGGCTCGGGACACCACTGGAAACACCATATATTTT.

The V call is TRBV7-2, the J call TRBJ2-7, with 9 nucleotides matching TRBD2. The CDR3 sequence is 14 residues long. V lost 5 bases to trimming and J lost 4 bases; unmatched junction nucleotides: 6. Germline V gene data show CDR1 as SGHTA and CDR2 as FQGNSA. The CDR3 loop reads CASSQAGGPYEQYF. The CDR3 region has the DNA TGTGCCAGCAGCCAAGCGGGGGGCCCTTACGAGCAGTACTTC.

CDR3 protein: CASSLAGFTEAFF. Here the CDR3 DNA reads TGCGCCAGCAGCTTGGCCGGTTTCACTGAAGCTTTCTTT. V usage is TRBV5-1 and J usage is TRBJ1-1; D gene ambiguous. The CDR3 contains 13 residues. Per the germline V gene, CDR1 is SGHRS and CDR2 is YFSETQ. Deletions cut 0 bases from V and 4 bases from J, with 7 bases between.

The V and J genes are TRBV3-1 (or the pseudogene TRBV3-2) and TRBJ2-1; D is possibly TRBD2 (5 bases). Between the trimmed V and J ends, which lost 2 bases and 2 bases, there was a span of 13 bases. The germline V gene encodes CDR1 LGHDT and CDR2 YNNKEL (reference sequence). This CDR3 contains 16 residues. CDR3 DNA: TGTGCCAGCAGCCAACGTACCGGGGTAACCTACAATGAGCAGTTCTTC. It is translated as CASSQRTGVTYNEQFF.

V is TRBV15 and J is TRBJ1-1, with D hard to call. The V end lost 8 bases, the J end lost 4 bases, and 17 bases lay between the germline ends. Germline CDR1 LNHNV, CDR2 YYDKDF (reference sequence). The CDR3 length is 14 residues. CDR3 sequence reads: CATSQLPQSTEAFF. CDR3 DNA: TGTGCCACCTCACAGCTTCCCCAGAGCACTGAAGCTTTCTTT.